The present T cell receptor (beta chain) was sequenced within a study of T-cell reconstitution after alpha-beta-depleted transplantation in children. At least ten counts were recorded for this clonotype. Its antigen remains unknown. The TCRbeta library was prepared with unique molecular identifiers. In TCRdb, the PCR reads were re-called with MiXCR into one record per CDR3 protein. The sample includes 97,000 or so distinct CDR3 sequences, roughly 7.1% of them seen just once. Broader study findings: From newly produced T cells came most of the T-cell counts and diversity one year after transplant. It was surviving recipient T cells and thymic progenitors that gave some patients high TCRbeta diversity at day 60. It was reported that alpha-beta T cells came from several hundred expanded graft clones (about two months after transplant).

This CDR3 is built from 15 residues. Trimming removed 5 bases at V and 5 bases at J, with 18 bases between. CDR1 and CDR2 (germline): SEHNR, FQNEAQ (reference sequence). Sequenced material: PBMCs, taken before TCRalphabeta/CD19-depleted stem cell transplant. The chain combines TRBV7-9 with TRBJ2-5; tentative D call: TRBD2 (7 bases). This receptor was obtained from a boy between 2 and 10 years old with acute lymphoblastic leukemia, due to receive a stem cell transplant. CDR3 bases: TGTGCCAGCAGCCGGGGGGCTGGGGTTGGCGAGACCCAGTACTTC. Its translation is CASSRGAGVGETQYF. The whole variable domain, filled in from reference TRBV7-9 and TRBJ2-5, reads DTGVSQNPRHKITKRGQNVTFRCDPISEHNRLYWYRQTLGQGPEFLTYFQNEAQLEKSRLLSDRFSAERPKGSFSTLEIQRTEQGDSAMYLCASSRGAGVGETQYFGPGTRLLVL.